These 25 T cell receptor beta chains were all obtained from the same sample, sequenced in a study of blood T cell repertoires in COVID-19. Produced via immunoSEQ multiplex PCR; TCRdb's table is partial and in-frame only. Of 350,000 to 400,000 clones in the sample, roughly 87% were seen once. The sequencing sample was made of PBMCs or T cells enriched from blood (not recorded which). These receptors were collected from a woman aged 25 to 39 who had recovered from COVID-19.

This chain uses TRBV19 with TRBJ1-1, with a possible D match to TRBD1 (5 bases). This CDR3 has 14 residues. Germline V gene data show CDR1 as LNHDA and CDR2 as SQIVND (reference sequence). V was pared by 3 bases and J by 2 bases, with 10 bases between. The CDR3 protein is CASSIWGGNTEAFF. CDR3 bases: TGTGCCAGTAGTATTTGGGGCGGTAACACTGAAGCTTTCTTT.

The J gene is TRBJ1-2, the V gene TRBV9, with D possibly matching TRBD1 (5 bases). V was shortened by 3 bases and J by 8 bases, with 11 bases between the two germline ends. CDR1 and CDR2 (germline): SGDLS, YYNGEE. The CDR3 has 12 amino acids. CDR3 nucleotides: TGTGCCAGCAGCGCGCGGACAAGCGGCTACACCTTC. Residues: CASSARTSGYTF.

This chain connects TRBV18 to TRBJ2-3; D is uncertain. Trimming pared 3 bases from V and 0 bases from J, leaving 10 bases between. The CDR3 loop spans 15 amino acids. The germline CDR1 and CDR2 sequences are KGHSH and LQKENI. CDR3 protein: CASSPIAASTDTQYF. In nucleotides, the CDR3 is TGTGCCAGCTCACCGATTGCGGCTAGCACAGATACGCAGTATTTT.

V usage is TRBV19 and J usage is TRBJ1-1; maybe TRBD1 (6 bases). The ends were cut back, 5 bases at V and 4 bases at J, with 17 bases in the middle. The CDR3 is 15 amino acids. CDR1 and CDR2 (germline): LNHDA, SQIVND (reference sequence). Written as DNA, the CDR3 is TGTGCCAGTAGTCTCCGAGCTCAGGGGAGCACTGAAGCTTTCTTT. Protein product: CASSLRAQGSTEAFF.

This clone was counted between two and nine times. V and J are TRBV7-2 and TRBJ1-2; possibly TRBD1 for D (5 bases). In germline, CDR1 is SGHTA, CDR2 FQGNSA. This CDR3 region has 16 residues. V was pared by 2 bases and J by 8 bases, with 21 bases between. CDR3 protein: CASSLFSGVGLFGYTF. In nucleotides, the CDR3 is TGTGCCAGCAGCTTATTCTCGGGGGTGGGCCTTTTCGGCTACACCTTC.

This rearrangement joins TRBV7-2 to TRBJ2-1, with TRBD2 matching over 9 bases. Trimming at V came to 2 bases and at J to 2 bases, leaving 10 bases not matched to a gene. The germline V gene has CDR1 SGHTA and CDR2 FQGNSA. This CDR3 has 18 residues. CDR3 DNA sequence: TGTGCCAGCAGCTTACGACGACTAGCGGCGGAGGCCTACAATGAGCAGTTCTTC. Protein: CASSLRRLAAEAYNEQFF.

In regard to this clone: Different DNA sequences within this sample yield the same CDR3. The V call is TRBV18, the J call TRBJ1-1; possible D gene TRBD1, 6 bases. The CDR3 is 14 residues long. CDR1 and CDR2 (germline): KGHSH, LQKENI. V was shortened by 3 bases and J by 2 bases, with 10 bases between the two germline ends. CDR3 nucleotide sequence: TGTGCCAGCTCACCGAGGACAGAAAACACTGAAGCTTTCTTT. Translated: CASSPRTENTEAFF. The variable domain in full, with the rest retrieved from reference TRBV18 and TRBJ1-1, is NAGVMQNPRHLVRRRGQEARLRCSPMKGHSHVYWYRQLPEEGLKFMVYLQKENIIDESGMPKERFSAEFPKEGPSILRIQQVVRGDSAAYFCASSPRTENTEAFFGQGTRLTVV.

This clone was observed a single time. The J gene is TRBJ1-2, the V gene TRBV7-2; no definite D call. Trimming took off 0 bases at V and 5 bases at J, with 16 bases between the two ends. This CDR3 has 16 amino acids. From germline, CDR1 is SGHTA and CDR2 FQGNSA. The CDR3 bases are TGTGCCAGCAGCTTAGCCACAAATAACGCTCTGTATGGCTACACCTTC. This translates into CASSLATNNALYGYTF. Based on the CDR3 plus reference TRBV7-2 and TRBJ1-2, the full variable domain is GAGVSQSPSNKVTEKGKDVELRCDPISGHTALYWYRQSLGQGLEFLIYFQGNSAPDKSGLPSDRFSAERTGGSVSTLTIQRTQQEDSAVYLCASSLATNNALYGYTFGSGTRLTVV.

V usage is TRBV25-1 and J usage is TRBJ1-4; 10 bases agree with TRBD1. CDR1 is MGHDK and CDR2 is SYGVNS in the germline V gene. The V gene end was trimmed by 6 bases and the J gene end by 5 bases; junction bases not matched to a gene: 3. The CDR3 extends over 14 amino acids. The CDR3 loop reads CASRRGQGNEKLFF. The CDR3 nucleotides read TGTGCCAGCAGGAGGGGACAGGGGAATGAAAAACTGTTTTTT.

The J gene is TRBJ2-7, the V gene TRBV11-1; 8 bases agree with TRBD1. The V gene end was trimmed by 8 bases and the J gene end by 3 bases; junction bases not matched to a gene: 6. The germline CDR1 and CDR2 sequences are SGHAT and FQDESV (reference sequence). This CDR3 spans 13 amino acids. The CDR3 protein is CASRRTGFYEQYF. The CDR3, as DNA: TGTGCCAGCCGGCGGACAGGGTTCTACGAGCAGTACTTC.

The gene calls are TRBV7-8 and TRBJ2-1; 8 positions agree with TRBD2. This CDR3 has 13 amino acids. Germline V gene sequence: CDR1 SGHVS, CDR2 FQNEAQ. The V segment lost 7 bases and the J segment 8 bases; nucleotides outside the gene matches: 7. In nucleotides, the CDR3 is TGTGCCAGCAAGCAGCGGGGGTTGGATGAGCAGTTCTTC. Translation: CASKQRGLDEQFF. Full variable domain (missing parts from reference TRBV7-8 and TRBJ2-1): GAGVSQSPRYKVAKRGQDVALRCDPISGHVSLFWYQQALGQGPEFLTYFQNEAQLDKSGLPSDRFFAERPEGSVSTLKIQRTQQEDSAVYLCASKQRGLDEQFFGPGTRLTVL.

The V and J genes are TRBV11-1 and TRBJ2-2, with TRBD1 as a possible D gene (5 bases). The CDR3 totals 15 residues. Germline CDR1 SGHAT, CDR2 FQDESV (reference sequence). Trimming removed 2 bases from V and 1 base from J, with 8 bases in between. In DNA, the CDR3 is TGTGCCAGCAGCTTATCGACAGAGAACACCGGGGAGCTGTTTTTT. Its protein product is CASSLSTENTGELFF.

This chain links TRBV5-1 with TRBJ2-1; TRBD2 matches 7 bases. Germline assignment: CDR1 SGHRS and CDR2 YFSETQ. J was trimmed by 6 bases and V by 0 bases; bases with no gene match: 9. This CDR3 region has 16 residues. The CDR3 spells CASSLGGLVSGNEQFF. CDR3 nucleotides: TGCGCCAGCAGCTTGGGTGGACTAGTATCTGGCAATGAGCAGTTCTTC.

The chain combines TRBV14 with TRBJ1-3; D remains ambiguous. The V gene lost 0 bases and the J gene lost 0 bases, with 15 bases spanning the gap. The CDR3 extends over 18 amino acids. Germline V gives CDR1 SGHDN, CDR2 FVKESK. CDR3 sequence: CASSQDLGRHSSGNTIYF. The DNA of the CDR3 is TGTGCCAGCAGCCAAGATCTCGGCAGGCACAGCTCTGGAAACACCATATATTTT.

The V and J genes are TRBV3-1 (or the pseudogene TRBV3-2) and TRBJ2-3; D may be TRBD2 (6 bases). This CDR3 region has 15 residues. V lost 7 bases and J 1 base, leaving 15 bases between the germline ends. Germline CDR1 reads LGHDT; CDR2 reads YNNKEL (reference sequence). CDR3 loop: CASTLAGGGTDTQYF. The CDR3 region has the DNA TGTGCCAGCACCCTAGCCGGGGGAGGCACAGATACGCAGTATTTT.

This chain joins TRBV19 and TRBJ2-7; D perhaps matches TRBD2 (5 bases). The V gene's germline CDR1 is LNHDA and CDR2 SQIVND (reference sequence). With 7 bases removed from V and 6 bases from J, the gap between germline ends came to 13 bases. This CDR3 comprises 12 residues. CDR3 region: CASTNRDLEQYF. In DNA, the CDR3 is TGTGCCAGTACCAACCGGGATCTCGAGCAGTACTTC.

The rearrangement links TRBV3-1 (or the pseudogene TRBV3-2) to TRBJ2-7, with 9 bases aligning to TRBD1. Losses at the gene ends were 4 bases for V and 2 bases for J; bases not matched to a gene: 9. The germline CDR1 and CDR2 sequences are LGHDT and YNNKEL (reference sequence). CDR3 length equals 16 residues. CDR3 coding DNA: TGTGCCAGCAGCCCGACTGGACAGGGGAAACCCTACGAGCAGTACTTC. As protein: CASSPTGQGKPYEQYF.

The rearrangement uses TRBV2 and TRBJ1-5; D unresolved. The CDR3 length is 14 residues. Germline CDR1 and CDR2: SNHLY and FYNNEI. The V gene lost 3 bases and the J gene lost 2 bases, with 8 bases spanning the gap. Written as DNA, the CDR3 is TGTGCCAGCAGTGAGCGGGCCGGCAATCAGCCCCAGCATTTT. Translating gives CASSERAGNQPQHF.

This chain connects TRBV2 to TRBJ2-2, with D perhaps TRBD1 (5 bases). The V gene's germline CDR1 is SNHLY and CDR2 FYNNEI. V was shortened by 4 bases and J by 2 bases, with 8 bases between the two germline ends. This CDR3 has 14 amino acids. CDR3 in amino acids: CASSGDRNTGELFF. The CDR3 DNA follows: TGTGCCAGCAGTGGAGACAGAAACACCGGGGAGCTGTTTTTT.

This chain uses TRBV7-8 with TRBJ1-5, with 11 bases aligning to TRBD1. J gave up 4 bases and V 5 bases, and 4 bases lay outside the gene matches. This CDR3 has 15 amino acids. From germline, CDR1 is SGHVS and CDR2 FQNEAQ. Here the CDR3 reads CASSPGTGGNQPQHF. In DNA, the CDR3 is TGTGCCAGCAGCCCCGGGACAGGGGGGAATCAGCCCCAGCATTTT.

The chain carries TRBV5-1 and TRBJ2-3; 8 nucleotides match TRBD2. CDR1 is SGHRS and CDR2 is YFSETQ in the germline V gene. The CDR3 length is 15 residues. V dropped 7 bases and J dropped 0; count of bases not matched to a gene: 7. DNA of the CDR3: TGCGCCAGCGGACTAGCCTCCAAGAGCACAGATACGCAGTATTTT. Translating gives CASGLASKSTDTQYF.

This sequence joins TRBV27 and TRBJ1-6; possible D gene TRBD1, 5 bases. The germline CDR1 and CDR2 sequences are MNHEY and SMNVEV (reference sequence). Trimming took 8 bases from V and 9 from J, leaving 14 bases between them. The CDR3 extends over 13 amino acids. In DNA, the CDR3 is TGTGCCAGCGGGGCTGGGCAGGCTTCACCCCTCCACTTT. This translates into CASGAGQASPLHF.

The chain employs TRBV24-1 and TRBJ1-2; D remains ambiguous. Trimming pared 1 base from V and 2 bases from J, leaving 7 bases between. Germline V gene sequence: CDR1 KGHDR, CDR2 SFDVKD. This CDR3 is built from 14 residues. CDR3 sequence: CATSDFAGNYGYTF. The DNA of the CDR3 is TGTGCCACCAGTGATTTCGCAGGCAACTATGGCTACACCTTC.

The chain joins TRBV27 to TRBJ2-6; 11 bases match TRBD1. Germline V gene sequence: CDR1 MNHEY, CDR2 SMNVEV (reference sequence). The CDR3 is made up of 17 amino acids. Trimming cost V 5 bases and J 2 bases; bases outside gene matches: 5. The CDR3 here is CASSPRTGGAGANVLTF. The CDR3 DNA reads TGTGCCAGCAGTCCACGGACAGGGGGCGCTGGGGCCAACGTCCTGACTTTC.

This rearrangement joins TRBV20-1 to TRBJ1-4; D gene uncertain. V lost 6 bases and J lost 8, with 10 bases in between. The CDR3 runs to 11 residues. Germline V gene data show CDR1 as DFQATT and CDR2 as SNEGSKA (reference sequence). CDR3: CSARVGEKLFF. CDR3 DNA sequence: TGCAGTGCGAGGGTTGGGGAAAAACTGTTTTTT.